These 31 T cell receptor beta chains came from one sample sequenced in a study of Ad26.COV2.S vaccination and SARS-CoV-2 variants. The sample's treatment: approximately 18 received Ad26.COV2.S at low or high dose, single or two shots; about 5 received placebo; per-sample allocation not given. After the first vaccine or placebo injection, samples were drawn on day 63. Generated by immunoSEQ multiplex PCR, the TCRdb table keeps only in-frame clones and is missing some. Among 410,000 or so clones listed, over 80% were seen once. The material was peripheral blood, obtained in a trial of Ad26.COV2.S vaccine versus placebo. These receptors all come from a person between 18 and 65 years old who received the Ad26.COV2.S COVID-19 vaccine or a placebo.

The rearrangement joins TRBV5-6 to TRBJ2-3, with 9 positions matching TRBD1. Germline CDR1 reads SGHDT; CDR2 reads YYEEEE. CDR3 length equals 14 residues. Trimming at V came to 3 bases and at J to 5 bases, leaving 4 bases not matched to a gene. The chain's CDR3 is CASSWGTGRDTQYF. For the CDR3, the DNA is TGTGCCAGCAGCTGGGGGACAGGGCGAGATACGCAGTATTTT.

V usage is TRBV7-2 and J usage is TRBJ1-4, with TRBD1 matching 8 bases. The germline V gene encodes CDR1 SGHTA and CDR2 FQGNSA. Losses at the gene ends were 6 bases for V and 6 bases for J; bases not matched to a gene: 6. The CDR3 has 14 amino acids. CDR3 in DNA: TGTGCCAGCAGTACAGGGGGGTCCTATGAAAAACTGTTTTTT. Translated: CASSTGGSYEKLFF.

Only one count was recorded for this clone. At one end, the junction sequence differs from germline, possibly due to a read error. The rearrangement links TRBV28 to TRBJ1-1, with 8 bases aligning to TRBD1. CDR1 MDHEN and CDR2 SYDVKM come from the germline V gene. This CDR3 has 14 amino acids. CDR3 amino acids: CASSNRQGNAEAFF. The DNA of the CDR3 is TGTGCCAGCAGTAACCGACAGGGGAACGCTGAAGCTTTCTTT.

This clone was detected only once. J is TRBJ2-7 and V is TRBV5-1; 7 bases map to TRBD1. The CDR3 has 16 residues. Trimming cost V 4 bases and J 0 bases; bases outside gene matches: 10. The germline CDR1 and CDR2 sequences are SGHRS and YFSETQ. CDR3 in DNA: TGCGCCAGCAGCGGGGGACAGACCTTACACTCCTACGAGCAGTACTTC. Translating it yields CASSGGQTLHSYEQYF.

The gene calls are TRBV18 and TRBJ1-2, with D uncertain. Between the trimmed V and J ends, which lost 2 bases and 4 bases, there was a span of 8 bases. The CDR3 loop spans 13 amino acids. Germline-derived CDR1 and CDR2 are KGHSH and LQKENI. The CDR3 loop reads CASSPWWGYGYTF. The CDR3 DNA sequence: TGTGCCAGCTCACCATGGTGGGGCTATGGCTACACCTTC.

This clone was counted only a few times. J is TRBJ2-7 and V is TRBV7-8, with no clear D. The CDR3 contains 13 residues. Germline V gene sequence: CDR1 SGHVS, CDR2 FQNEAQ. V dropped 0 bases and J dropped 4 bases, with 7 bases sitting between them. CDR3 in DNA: TGTGCCAGCAGCTTAGCGTACCGTTACGAGCAGTACTTC. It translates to CASSLAYRYEQYF.

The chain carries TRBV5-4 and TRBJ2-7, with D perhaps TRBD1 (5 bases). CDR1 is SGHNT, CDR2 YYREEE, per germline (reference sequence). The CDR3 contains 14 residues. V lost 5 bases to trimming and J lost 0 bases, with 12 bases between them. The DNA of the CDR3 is TGTGCCAGCAGACAGAATCAGGGCTCCTACGAGCAGTACTTC. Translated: CASRQNQGSYEQYF.

The CDR3 DNA sequence: TGTGCCAGCAGCCGCCGGACAGATACGCAGTATTTT. Encoded protein: CASSRRTDTQYF. The chain combines TRBV3-1 (or the pseudogene TRBV3-2) with TRBJ2-3; D gene unclear. CDR3 size: 12 residues. The V gene's germline CDR1 is LGHDT and CDR2 YNNKEL (reference sequence). Trimming took 4 bases from V and 3 from J, leaving 5 bases between them.

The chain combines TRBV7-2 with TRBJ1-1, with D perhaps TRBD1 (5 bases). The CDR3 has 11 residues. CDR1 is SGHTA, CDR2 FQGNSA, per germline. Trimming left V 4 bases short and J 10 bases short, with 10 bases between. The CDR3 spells CASSSEGSAFF. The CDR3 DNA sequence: TGTGCCAGCAGCTCAGAGGGGTCAGCTTTCTTT.

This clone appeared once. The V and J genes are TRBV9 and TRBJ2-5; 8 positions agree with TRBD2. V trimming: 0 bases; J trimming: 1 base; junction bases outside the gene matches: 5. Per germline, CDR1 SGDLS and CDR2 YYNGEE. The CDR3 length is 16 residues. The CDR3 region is CASSVGDSGAQETQYF. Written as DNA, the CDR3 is TGTGCCAGCAGCGTAGGTGATAGCGGGGCCCAAGAGACCCAGTACTTC.

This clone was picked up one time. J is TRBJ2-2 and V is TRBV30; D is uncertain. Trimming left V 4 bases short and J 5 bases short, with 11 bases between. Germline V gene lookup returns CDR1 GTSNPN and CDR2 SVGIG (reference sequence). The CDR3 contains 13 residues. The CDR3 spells CAWIRKGTGELFF. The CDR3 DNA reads TGTGCCTGGATCAGGAAAGGGACCGGGGAGCTGTTTTTT.

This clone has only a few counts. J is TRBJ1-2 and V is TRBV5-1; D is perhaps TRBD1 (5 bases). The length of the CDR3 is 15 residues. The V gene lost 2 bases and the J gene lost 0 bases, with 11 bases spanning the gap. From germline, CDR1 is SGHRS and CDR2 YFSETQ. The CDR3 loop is CASSFGQAANYGYTF. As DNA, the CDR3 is TGCGCCAGCAGCTTTGGACAAGCCGCTAACTATGGCTACACCTTC. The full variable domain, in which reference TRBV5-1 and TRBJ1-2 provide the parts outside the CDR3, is KAGVTQTPRYLIKTRGQQVTLSCSPISGHRSVSWYQQTPGQGLQFLFEYFSETQRNKGNFPGRFSGRQFSNSRSEMNVSTLELGDSALYLCASSFGQAANYGYTFGSGTRLTVV.

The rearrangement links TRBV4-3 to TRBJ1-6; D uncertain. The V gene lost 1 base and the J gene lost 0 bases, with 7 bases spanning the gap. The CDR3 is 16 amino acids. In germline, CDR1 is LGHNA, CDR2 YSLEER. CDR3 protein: CASSQAASSYNSPLHF. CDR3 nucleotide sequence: TGCGCCAGCAGCCAAGCGGCGAGCTCCTATAATTCACCCCTCCACTTT.

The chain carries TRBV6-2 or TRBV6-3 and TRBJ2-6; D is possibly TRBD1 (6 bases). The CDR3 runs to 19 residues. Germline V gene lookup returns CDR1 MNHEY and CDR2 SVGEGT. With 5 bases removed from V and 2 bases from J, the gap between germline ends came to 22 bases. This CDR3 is CASSPPPRRQVAGANVLTF. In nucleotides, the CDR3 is TGTGCCAGCAGTCCGCCTCCACGCCGACAGGTGGCTGGGGCCAACGTCCTGACTTTC.

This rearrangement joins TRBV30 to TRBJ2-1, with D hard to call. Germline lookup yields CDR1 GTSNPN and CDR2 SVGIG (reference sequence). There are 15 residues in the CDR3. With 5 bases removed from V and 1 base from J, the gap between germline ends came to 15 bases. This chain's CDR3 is CAWAPLPQSYNEQFF. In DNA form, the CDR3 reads TGTGCCTGGGCTCCCCTACCCCAATCCTACAATGAGCAGTTCTTC.

CDR3: CASSYDSGGLSSYNSPLHF. The CDR3 DNA sequence: TGTGCCAGCAGTTACGACTCGGGGGGACTGAGCTCCTATAATTCACCCCTCCACTTT. The chain couples TRBV6-2 or TRBV6-3 to TRBJ1-6; possible D gene TRBD1, 5 bases. There are 19 residues in the CDR3. Germline CDR1 reads MNHEY; CDR2 reads SVGEGT. V dropped 2 bases and J dropped 0 bases, with 17 bases sitting between them.

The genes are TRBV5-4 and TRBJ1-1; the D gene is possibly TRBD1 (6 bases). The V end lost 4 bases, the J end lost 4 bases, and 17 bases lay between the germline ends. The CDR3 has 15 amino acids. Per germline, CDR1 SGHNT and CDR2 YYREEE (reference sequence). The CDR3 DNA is TGTGCCAGCAGCCCGGCTACAGGGAAGATCACTGAAGCTTTCTTT. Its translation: CASSPATGKITEAFF.

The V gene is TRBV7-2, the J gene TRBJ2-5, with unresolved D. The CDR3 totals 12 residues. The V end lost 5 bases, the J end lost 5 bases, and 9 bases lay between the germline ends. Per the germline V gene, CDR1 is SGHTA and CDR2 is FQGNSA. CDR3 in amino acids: CASSNSLETQYF. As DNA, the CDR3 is TGTGCCAGCAGCAATAGCCTGGAGACCCAGTACTTC.

CDR3 loop: CASSSPGQHTYEQYF. As DNA, the CDR3 is TGTGCCAGCAGTTCCCCCGGACAGCATACCTACGAGCAGTACTTC. V is TRBV6-2 or TRBV6-3 and J is TRBJ2-7; the D gene is possibly TRBD1 (6 bases). This CDR3 has 15 residues. V lost 4 bases, J lost 2 bases, and 15 bases lay in between. Germline CDR1 MNHEY, CDR2 SVGEGT.

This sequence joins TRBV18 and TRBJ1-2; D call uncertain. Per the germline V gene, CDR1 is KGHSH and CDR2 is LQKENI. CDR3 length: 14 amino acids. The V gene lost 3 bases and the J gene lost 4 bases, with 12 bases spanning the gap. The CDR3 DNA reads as TGTGCCAGCTCACCTGAGGACCGCGCCTATGGCTACACCTTC. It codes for CASSPEDRAYGYTF.

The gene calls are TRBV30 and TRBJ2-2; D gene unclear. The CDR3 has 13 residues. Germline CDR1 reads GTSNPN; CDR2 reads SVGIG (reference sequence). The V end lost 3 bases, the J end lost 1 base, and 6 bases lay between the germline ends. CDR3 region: CAWSMGNTGELFF. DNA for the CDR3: TGTGCCTGGAGCATGGGGAACACCGGGGAGCTGTTTTTT.

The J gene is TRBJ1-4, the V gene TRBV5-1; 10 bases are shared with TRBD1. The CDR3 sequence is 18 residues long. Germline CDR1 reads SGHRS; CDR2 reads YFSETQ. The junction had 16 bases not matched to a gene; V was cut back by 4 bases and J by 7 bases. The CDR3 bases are TGCGCCAGCAGCCAGACAGGGGGCGCGAATGTTTTGCGTGAAAAACTGTTTTTT. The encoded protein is CASSQTGGANVLREKLFF.

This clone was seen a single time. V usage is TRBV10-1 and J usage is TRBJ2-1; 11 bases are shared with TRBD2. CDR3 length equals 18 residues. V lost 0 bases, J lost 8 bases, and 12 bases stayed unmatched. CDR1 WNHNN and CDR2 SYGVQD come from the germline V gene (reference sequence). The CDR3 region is CASSESGIIAGGPYEQFF. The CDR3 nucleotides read TGCGCCAGCAGTGAGTCGGGCATTATAGCGGGGGGGCCCTATGAGCAGTTCTTC.

The CDR3 region has the DNA TGTGCCAGCAGCTTAGCCAATCCGCCTAGCGGGGGCACGGAAGGTACGCAGTATTTT. As protein: CASSLANPPSGGTEGTQYF. This chain joins TRBV7-2 and TRBJ2-3, with 10 nucleotides matching TRBD2. Germline V lookup: CDR1 SGHTA, CDR2 FQGNSA. J was trimmed by 8 bases and V by 0 bases; bases with no gene match: 17. The CDR3 has 19 amino acids.

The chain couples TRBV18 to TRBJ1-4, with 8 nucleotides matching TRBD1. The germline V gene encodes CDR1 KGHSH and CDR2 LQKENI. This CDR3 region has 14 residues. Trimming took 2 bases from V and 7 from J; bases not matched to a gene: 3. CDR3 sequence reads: CASSPYRGSEKLFF. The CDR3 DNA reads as TGTGCCAGCTCACCATACAGGGGGAGTGAAAAACTGTTTTTT.

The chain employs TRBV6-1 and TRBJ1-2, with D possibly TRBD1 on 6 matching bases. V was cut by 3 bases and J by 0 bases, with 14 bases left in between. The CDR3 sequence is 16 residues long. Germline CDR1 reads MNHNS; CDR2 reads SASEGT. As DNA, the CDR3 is TGTGCCAGCAGTGAGGGGGCATACGGTACTAACTATGGCTACACCTTC. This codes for CASSEGAYGTNYGYTF.

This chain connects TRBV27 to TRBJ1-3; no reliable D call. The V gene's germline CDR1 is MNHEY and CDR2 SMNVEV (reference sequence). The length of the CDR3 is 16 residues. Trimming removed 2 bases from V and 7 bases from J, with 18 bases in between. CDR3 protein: CASSLGGPSAWNTIYF. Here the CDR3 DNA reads TGTGCCAGCAGTTTAGGAGGCCCGTCCGCCTGGAACACCATATATTTT.

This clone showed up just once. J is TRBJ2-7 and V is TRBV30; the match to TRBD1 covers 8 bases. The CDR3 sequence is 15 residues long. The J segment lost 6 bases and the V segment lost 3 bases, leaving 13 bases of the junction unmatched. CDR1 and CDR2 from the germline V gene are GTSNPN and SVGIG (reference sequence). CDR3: CAWRMRGTGYGEQYF. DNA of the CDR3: TGTGCCTGGAGGATGCGTGGGACAGGCTACGGCGAGCAGTACTTC.

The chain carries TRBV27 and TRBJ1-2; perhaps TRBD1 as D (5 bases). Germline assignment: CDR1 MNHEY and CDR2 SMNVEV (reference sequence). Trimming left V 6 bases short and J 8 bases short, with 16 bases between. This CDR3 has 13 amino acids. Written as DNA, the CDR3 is TGTGCCAGCAGCTACCGGGGGGTTGGAGGCTACACCTTC. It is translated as CASSYRGVGGYTF.

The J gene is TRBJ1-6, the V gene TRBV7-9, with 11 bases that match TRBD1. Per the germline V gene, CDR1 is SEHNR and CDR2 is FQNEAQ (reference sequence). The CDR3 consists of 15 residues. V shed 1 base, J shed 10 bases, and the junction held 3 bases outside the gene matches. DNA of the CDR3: TGTGCCAGCAGCTTAGGCGGGACAGGGGGATCACCCCTCCACTTT. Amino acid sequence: CASSLGGTGGSPLHF.

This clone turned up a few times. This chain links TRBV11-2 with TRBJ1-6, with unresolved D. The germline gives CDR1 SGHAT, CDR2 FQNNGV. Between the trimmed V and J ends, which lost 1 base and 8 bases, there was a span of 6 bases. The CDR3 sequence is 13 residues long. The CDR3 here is CASSLVGDSPLHF. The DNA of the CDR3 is TGTGCCAGCAGCTTAGTGGGAGATTCACCCCTCCACTTT. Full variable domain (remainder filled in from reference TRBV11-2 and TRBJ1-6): EAGVAQSPRYKIIEKRQSVAFWCNPISGHATLYWYQQILGQGPKLLIQFQNNGVVDDSQLPKDRFSAERLKGVDSTLKIQPAKLEDSAVYLCASSLVGDSPLHFGNGTRLTVT.